This is a list of T cell receptor beta chains from one sample in a study of cytomegalovirus exposure and HLA in healthy donors. Assay: immunoSEQ multiplex PCR; the TCRdb copy retains only in-frame clones and omits some. Of 150,000 or so clones in the sample, just under 80% are singletons; the top ten hold approximately 1.3%. Sequencing was done on a sample of PBMCs. These receptor sequences come from a man aged 30 to 45 in good health and CMV-seronegative. Each CDR3 is given with its conserved first and last residue. A D gene is named only where the DNA matches it firmly. Clone size is not always given. Where it is, it says once, few, many or a class for expanded clones.

V gene	J gene	clone size	D gene	CDR3 DNA	CDR3 protein
TRBV11-2	TRBJ2-3	.	.	TGTGCCAGCAGCTTACGTGGGACTAGCACAGATACGCAGTATTTT	CASSLRGTSTDTQYF
TRBV5-1	TRBJ1-1	.	.	TGCGCCAGCAGCTCATCAGGGCCCTCGAACACTGAAGCTTTCTTT	CASSSSGPSNTEAFF
TRBV7-3	TRBJ2-1	once	TRBD2	TGTGCCAGCAGCTCTCTAGCGGGGAGGTTGGACAATGAGCAGTTCTTC	CASSSLAGRLDNEQFF
TRBV12-5	TRBJ2-1	.	TRBD1	TGTGCTAGTGGACCAACAGGGGACAATGAGCAGTTCTTC	CASGPTGDNEQFF
TRBV5-6	TRBJ2-6	.	.	TGTGCCAGCAGCCCCAGATTCTCTGGGGCCAACGTCCTGACTTTC	CASSPRFSGANVLTF
TRBV5-1	TRBJ2-5	.	.	TGCGCCAGCAGCTCCGGGACGAGGACTAAAGAGACCCAGTACTTC	CASSSGTRTKETQYF
TRBV5-4	TRBJ2-5	.	.	TGTGCCAGCAGCTCCCGCGCGACAGGCGTGGAGACCCAGTACTTC	CASSSRATGVETQYF
TRBV14	TRBJ2-6	.	TRBD1	TGTGCCAGCAGCCAAGATTTTTGGGACAGGCGAATGTCCGGGGCCAACGTCCTGACTTTC	CASSQDFWDRRMSGANVLTF
TRBV5-4	TRBJ2-1	.	.	TGTGCCAGCAGCCCCATGACCCTAGCCTACAATGAGCAGTTCTTC	CASSPMTLAYNEQFF
TRBV6-4	TRBJ2-1	.	TRBD2	TGTGCCAGCAGTGTAGCGGGAGGAGGCTACAATGAGCAGTTCTTC	CASSVAGGGYNEQFF
TRBV30	TRBJ2-3	.	.	TGTGCCTGGACCGCGACAGATACGCAGTATTTT	CAWTATDTQYF
TRBV11-2	TRBJ2-1	.	.	TGTGCCAGCAGCTTAGCGGTAAGGGGCAGGTACAATGAGCAGTTCTTC	CASSLAVRGRYNEQFF
TRBV30	TRBJ2-7	.	TRBD2	TGTGCCTGGAATGGACTAGCGGGGGCCGCCTTTCGGTACGAGCAGTACTTC	CAWNGLAGAAFRYEQYF
TRBV28	TRBJ1-6	.	.	TGTGCCAGCAGTCAGGTCGGGGATTCACCCCTCCACTTT	CASSQVGDSPLHF
TRBV7-2	TRBJ2-5	.	.	TGTGCCAGCAGCTTAGCGAGAGAGACCCAGTACTTC	CASSLARETQYF
TRBV11-3	TRBJ1-3	.	.	TGTGCCAGCAGCCAATCCGGAAACACCATATATTTT	CASSQSGNTIYF
TRBV18	TRBJ2-5	once	.	TGTGCCAGCTCAGAACAGGGTGAGACCCAGTACTTC	CASSEQGETQYF
TRBV18	TRBJ1-1	.	.	TGTGCCAGCTCACCTCTGCGGGAAGCAAACACTGAAGCTTTCTTT	CASSPLREANTEAFF
TRBV5-4	TRBJ2-3	.	TRBD2	TGTGCCAGCAGCCTACCGGGACTAGCGGGGCGTAGCACAGATACGCAGTATTTT	CASSLPGLAGRSTDTQYF
TRBV11-2	TRBJ2-2	.	TRBD1	TGTGCCAGCAGCTTTCCAGGGGGCGCTACGACCGGGGAGCTGTTTTTT	CASSFPGGATTGELFF
TRBV5-6	TRBJ2-3	.	TRBD1	TGTGCCAGCAGCGACGGGACAGGGGCGACTGATACGCAGTATTTT	CASSDGTGATDTQYF
TRBV30	TRBJ1-2	.	.	TGTGCCTGGAGTGTACTGAATAACTATGGCTACACCTTC	CAWSVLNNYGYTF
TRBV6-1	TRBJ2-3	.	.	TGTGCCAGCAGTAATCTAGCGACCACAGATACGCAGTATTTT	CASSNLATTDTQYF
TRBV6-6	TRBJ2-5	.	TRBD2	TGTGCCAGCAGTTTGAGACTAGCGGGCCAAGAGACCCAGTACTTC	CASSLRLAGQETQYF
TRBV7-9	TRBJ2-3	.	.	TGTGCCAGCAGCTTACAGGGGTGGGACACAGATACGCAGTATTTT	CASSLQGWDTDTQYF
TRBV6-5	TRBJ2-7	.	TRBD2	TGTGCCAGTTCCCGCGGGGGGGGCTTTGAGCAGTACTTC	CASSRGGGFEQYF
TRBV27	TRBJ2-3	few	.	TGTGCCAGCAGGGGGCGGGGGCCAGATACGCAGTATTTT	CASRGRGPDTQYF
TRBV28	TRBJ2-1	.	TRBD2	TGTGCCAGCAGTCAGTGGACTAGCGGGCGAGACAATGAGCAGTTCTTC	CASSQWTSGRDNEQFF
TRBV7-8	TRBJ1-5	.	TRBD1	TGTGCCAGCAGTTCCGGGACAGGGGGCTTAGGCAATCAGCCCCAGCATTTT	CASSSGTGGLGNQPQHF
TRBV2	TRBJ1-5	.	.	TGTGCCAGCAGGAAAACAGGGTCGAGCAATCAGCCCCAGCATTTT	CASRKTGSSNQPQHF
TRBV5-6	TRBJ1-1	.	TRBD1	TGTGCCAGCAGCGATTTACAGGGGAGGACGACTGAAGCTTTCTTT	CASSDLQGRTTEAFF
TRBV30	TRBJ2-1	once	.	TGTGCCTGGAGTGTACTAGAAGGAACAGAGCAGTTCTTC	CAWSVLEGTEQFF
TRBV30	TRBJ2-3	.	TRBD1	TGTGCCTGGGCGAGGAACAGGGGCCAGGATACGCAGTATTTT	CAWARNRGQDTQYF
TRBV19	TRBJ1-5	.	.	TGTGCCAGTAGTATAGCGGGGACAACCCAGCATTTT	CASSIAGTTQHF
TRBV7-9	TRBJ2-7	.	TRBD2	TGTGCCAGCAGCTCCTCCGGGACTAGCTACCAGCAGTACTTC	CASSSSGTSYQQYF
TRBV6-5	TRBJ2-5	.	.	TGTGCCAGCATGGGCCCCCGAGTGGAGACCCAGTACTTC	CASMGPRVETQYF
TRBV7-3	TRBJ2-5	.	.	TGTGCCAGCAGCCCCGGTGGGGGCGGACAAGAGACCCAGTACTTC	CASSPGGGGQETQYF